This T cell receptor beta chain was retrieved from a study of blood T cell repertoires in COVID-19. In the authors' workflow: Counts of nucleated cells, estimated from reference gene primer amplification, were obtained. Libraries were prepared by immunoSEQ multiplex PCR; TCRdb keeps only in-frame clonotypes and omits some of them. The DNA was the basis for D and trimming; V, J and clone size are from that table. This table has roughly 670,000 clones, more than 80% appearing once. Unmatched junction bases numbered 7, after V lost 6 bases and J lost 4 bases. The germline gives CDR1 MNHEY, CDR2 SVGAGI. The CDR3 totals 14 residues.

Specimen: peripheral blood. This receptor was obtained from a young woman with acute or convalescent COVID-19. The V call is TRBV6-5, the J call TRBJ1-1; 8 bases map to TRBD1. CDR3 DNA: TGTGCCAGCAGGCGATCAGGGGGCCCCACTGAAGCTTTCTTT. Its translation: CASRRSGGPTEAFF.